In its sample, the clone carrying this T cell receptor (beta chain) was seen many times. Its specificity is unknown. The record originates from a study of molecular identifiers for immune sequencing clone quantification. Study outcomes and limitations: A single cell's spiked Jurkat TCR RNA was reportedly detectable among about a million naive cells.

This CDR3 is built from 14 residues. V was clipped by 6 bases and J by 3 bases; unmatched bases: 3. The germline V gene has CDR1 LGHNT and CDR2 FRNRAP. TCRdb reprocessed the PCR reads via MiXCR and lists one record per CDR3 protein. The table has approximately 90,000 distinct CDR3 sequences, 20% to 25% seen once. The sample was naive CD8+ T cells from blood, with Jurkat cell RNA spiked in. Subset denoted: FACS-sorted CD8+CD4-CCR7+CD45RA+ naive T cells. This chain connects TRBV12-5 to TRBJ2-5; 11 positions agree with TRBD2. The TCR sequence derives from a human donor in good health. Some libraries in this study had Jurkat cell RNA spiked in. In DNA form, the CDR3 reads TGTGCTAGTGGCCGGGGACTAGCGGAAGAGACCCAGTACTTC. This sequence encodes CASGRGLAEETQYF. Complete variable domain (other parts from reference TRBV12-5 and TRBJ2-5): DARVTQTPRHKVTEMGQEVTMRCQPILGHNTVFWYRQTMMQGLELLAYFRNRAPLDDSGMPKDRFSAEMPDATLATLKIQPSEPRDSAVYFCASGRGLAEETQYFGPGTRLLVL.